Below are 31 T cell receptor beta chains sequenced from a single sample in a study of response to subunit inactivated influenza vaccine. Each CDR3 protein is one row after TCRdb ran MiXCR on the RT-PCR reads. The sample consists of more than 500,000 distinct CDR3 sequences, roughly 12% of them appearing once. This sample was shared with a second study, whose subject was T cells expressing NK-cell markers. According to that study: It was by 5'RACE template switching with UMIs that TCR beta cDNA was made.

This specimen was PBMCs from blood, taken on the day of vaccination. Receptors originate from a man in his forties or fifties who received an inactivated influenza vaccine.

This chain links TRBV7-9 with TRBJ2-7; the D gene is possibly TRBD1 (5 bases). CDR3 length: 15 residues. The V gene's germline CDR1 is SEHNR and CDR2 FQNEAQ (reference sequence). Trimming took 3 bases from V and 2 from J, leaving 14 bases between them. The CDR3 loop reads CASSFSGIFPYEQYF. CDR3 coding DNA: TGTGCCAGCAGCTTTTCAGGGATTTTCCCCTACGAGCAGTACTTC.

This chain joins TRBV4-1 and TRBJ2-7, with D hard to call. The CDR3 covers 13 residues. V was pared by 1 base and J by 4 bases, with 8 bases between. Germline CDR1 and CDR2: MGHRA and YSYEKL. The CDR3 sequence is CASSQVGRYEQYF. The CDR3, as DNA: TGCGCCAGCAGCCAAGTCGGTCGATACGAGCAGTACTTC.

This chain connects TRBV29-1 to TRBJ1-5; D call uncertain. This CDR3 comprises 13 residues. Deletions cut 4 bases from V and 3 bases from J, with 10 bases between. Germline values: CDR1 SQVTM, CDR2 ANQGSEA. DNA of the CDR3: TGCAGCGTTGCCCGGGAGTCCAATCAGCCCCAGCATTTT. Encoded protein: CSVARESNQPQHF.

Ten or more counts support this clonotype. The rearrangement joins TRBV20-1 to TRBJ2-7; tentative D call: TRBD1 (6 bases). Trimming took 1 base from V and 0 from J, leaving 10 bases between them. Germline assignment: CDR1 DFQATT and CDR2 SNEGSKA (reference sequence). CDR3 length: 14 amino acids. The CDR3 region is CSARVDSSSYEQYF. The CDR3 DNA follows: TGCAGTGCTAGAGTGGACAGTAGCTCCTACGAGCAGTACTTC.

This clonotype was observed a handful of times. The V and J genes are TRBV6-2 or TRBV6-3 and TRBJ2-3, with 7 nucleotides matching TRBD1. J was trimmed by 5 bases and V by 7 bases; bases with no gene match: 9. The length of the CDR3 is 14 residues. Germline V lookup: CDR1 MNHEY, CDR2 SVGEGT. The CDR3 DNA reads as TGTGCCAGCAAACCCTGGGGACAGCGAGATACGCAGTATTTT. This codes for CASKPWGQRDTQYF.

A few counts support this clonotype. The CDR3 DNA reads as TGTGCCAGCAGCTTGGGGACGGGGGGGAGTTTTGGCTACACCTTC. Protein product: CASSLGTGGSFGYTF. The J gene is TRBJ1-2, the V gene TRBV13; D might be TRBD1 (5 bases). Germline V lookup: CDR1 PRHDT, CDR2 FYEKMQ (reference sequence). The CDR3 runs 15 residues. Trimming pared 3 bases from V and 7 bases from J, leaving 18 bases between.

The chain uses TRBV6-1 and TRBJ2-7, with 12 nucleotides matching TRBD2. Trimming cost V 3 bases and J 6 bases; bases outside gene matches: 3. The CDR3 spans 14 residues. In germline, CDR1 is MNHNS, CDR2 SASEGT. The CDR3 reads CASSETSGSGEQYF. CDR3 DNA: TGTGCCAGCAGTGAGACTAGCGGGAGTGGCGAGCAGTACTTC.

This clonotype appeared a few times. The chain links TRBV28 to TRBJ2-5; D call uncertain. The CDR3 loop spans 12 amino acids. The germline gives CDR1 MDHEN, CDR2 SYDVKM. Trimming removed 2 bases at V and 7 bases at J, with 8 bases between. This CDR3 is CASSLVRRTQYF. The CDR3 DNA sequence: TGTGCCAGCAGTTTAGTGAGACGGACCCAGTACTTC.

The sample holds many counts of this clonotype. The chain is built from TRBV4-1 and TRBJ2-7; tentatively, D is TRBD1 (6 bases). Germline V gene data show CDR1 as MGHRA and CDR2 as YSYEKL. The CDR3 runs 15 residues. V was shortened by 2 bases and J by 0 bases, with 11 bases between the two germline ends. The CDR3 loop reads CASSQRTESSYEQYF. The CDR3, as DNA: TGCGCCAGCAGCCAAAGGACAGAGAGCTCCTACGAGCAGTACTTC.

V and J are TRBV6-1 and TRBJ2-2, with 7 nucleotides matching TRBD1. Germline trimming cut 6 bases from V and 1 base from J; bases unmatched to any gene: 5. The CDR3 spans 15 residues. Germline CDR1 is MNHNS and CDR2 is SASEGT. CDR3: CASRKNRGNTGELFF. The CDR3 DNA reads TGTGCCAGCAGGAAAAACAGGGGGAACACCGGGGAGCTGTTTTTT.

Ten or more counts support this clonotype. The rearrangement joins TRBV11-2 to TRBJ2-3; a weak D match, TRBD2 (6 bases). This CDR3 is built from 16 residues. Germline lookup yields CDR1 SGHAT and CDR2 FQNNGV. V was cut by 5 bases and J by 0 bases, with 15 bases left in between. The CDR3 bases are TGTGCCAGCAGCCCCTGGAGGGGTCCTAGCACAGATACGCAGTATTTT. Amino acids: CASSPWRGPSTDTQYF.

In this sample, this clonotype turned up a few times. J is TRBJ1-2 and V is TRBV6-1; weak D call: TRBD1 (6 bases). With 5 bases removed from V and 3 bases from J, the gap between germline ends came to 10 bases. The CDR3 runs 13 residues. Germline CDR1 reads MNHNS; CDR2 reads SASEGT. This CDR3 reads CASSRQDYYGYTF. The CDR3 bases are TGTGCCAGCAGTAGACAGGACTACTATGGCTACACCTTC.

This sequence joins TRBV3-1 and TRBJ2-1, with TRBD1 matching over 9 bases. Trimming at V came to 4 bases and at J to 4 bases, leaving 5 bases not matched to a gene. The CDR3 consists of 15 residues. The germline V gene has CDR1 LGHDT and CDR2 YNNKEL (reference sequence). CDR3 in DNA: TGTGCCAGCAGCCGGCAAGGGACAGGGTACAATGAGCAGTTCTTC. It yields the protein CASSRQGTGYNEQFF.

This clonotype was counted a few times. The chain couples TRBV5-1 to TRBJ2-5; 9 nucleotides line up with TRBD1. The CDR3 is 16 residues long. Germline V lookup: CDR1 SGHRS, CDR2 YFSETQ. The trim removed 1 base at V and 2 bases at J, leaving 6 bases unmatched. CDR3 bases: TGCGCCAGCAGCTTGTTGGACAGGGGAAGGCAAGAGACCCAGTACTTC. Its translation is CASSLLDRGRQETQYF.

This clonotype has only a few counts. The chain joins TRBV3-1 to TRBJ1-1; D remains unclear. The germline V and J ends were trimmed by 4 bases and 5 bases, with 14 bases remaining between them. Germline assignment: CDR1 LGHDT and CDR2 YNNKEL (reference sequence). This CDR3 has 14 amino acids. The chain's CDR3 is CASSPMGRRTEAFF. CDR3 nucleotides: TGTGCCAGCAGCCCTATGGGCCGGAGGACTGAAGCTTTCTTT.

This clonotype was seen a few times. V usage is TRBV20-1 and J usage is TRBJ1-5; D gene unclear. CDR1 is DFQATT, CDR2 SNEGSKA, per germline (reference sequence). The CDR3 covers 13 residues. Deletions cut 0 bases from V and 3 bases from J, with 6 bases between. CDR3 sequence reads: CSAREVVNQPQHF. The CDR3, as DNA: TGCAGTGCTAGAGAGGTAGTCAATCAGCCCCAGCATTTT.

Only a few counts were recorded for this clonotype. The CDR3 DNA reads TGCAGCGTTGAAGTGGCAGGGTCCTACGAGCAGTACTTC. Its protein product is CSVEVAGSYEQYF. The chain combines TRBV29-1 with TRBJ2-7; weak D call: TRBD1 (5 bases). Trimming took off 1 base at V and 1 base at J, with 8 bases between the two ends. Germline values: CDR1 SQVTM, CDR2 ANQGSEA. The CDR3 has 13 residues.

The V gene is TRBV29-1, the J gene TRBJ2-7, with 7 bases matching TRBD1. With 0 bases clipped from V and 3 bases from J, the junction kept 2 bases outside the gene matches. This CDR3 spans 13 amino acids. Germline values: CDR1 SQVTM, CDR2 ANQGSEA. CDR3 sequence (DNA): TGCAGCGTTGAAGAGGGACAGCGCTACGAGCAGTACTTC. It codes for CSVEEGQRYEQYF.

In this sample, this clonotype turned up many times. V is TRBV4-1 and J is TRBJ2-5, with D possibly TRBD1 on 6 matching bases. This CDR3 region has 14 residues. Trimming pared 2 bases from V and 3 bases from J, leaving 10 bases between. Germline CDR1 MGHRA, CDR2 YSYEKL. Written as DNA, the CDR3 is TGCGCCAGCAGCCAACCTTGGACAGAAGAGACCCAGTACTTC. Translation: CASSQPWTEETQYF.

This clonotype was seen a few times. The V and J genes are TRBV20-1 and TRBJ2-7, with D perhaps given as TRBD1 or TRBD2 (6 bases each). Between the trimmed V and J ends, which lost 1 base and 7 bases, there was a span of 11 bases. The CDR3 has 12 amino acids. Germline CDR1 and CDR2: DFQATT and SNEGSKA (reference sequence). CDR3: CSARGGGREQYF. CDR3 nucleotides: TGCAGTGCTAGAGGTGGGGGGCGGGAGCAGTACTTC.

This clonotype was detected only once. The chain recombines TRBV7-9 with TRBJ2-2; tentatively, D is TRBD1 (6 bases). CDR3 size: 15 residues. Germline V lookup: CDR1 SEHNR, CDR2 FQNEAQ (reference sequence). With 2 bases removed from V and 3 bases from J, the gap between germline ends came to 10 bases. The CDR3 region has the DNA TGTGCCAGCAGCTTAAGCAGGGGCTACACCGGGGAGCTGTTTTTT. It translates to CASSLSRGYTGELFF.

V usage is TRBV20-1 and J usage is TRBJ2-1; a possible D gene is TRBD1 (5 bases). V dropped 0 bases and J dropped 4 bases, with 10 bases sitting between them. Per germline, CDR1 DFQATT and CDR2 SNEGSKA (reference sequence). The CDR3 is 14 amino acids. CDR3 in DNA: TGCAGTGCTAGAGACAGGGTTGGATACAATGAGCAGTTCTTC. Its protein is CSARDRVGYNEQFF.

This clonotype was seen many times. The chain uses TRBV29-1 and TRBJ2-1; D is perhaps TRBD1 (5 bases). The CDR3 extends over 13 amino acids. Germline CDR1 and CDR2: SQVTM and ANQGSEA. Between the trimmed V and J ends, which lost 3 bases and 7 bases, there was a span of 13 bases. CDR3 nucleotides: TGCAGCGTTGACGGCCAGGGTAGTAATGAGCAGTTCTTC. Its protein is CSVDGQGSNEQFF.

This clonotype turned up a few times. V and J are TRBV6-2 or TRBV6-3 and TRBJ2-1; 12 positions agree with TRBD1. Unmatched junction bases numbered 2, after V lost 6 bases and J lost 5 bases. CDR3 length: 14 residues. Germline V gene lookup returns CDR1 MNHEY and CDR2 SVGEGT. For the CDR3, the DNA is TGTGCCAGCAGGGGGGACAGGGGGCACAATGAGCAGTTCTTC. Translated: CASRGDRGHNEQFF.

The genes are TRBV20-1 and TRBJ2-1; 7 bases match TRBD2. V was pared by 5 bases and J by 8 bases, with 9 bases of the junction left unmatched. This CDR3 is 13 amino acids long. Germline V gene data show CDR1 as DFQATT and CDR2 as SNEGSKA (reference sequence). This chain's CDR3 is CSAYGGYIDEQFF. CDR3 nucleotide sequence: TGCAGTGCTTACGGGGGGTACATCGATGAGCAGTTCTTC.

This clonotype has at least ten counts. The CDR3 DNA reads TGTGCCAGCAGCTCCGTTGTAGGGACTAGAAACTACGAGCAGTACTTC. This translates into CASSSVVGTRNYEQYF. This chain uses TRBV5-5 with TRBJ2-7; 8 bases fit TRBD2. The CDR3 covers 16 residues. J lost 3 bases, V lost 3 bases, and 11 bases had no gene match. Germline CDR1 reads SGHKS; CDR2 reads YYEKEE (reference sequence).

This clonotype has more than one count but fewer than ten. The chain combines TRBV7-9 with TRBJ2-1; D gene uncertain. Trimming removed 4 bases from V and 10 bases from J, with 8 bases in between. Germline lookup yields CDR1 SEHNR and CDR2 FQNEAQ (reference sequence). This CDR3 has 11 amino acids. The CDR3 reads CASSSSWEQFF. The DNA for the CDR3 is TGTGCCAGCAGCTCGAGTTGGGAGCAGTTCTTC.

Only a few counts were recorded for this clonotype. Here the CDR3 reads CSAPGVAGEAQYF. CDR3 coding DNA: TGCAGTGCTCCCGGGGTAGCGGGAGAGGCGCAGTACTTC. This sequence joins TRBV20-1 and TRBJ2-7, with TRBD2 identical over 9 bases. This CDR3 is 13 amino acids long. Germline V gives CDR1 DFQATT, CDR2 SNEGSKA (reference sequence). V lost 5 bases to trimming and J lost 9 bases; unmatched junction nucleotides: 11.

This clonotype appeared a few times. The CDR3 loop is CASSSLTGTVHNEQFF. The CDR3 DNA reads as TGTGCCAGCTCATCGCTTACAGGGACAGTCCACAATGAGCAGTTCTTC. The rearrangement joins TRBV18 to TRBJ2-1, with 7 bases fitting TRBD1. V lost 5 bases, J lost 5 bases, and 12 bases stayed unmatched. CDR3 length equals 16 residues. CDR1 and CDR2 from the germline V gene are KGHSH and LQKENI.

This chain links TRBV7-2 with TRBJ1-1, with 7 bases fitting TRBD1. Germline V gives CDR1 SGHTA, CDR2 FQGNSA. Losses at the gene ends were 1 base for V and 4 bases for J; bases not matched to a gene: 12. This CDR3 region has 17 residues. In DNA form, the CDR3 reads TGTGCCAGCAGCTTAGGGAGAACAGGGGCAAGGGCCACTGAAGCTTTCTTT. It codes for CASSLGRTGARATEAFF.

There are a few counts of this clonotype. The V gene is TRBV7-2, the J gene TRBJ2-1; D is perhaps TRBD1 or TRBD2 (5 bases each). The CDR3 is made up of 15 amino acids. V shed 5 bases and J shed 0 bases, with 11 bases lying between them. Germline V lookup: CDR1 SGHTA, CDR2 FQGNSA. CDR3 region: CASSPGPSSYNEQFF. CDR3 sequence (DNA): TGTGCCAGCAGCCCGGGACCTAGCTCCTACAATGAGCAGTTCTTC.